The 25 T cell receptor beta chains below were found in one sample sequenced in a study of T cell changes during pregnancy in multiple sclerosis. TCRdb keeps only in-frame clones here, not all; method: immunoSEQ multiplex PCR. The table has about 59,000 clones, about 94% seen once. The source was CD8+ T cells from peripheral blood mononuclear cells, collected after pregnancy. These receptors came from a female donor with multiple sclerosis, enrolled in a pregnancy study.

Concerning this clone itself: The CDR3 end shows no conserved phenylalanine or tryptophan, and so a read error is likely. No DNA is shown, since the ends of the CDR3 on it are uncertain; the CDR3 is the one TCRdb lists. The chain carries TRBV23-1 and TRBJ1-1; the table calls TRBD1, which could not be checked here. TRBV23-1 is marked as an open reading frame, function uncertain. Both ends counted, the CDR3 spans 10 residues. This CDR3 is CASSQPGQFP.

The chain recombines TRBV9 with TRBJ1-2; 10 positions agree with TRBD1. V lost 2 bases to trimming and J lost 5 bases; unmatched junction nucleotides: 12. Germline V gene lookup returns CDR1 SGDLS and CDR2 YYNGEE. This CDR3 has 17 amino acids. The DNA for the CDR3 is TGTGCCAGCAGCGTGGAGAGAGGGACAGGGGTTAATTATGGCTACACCTTC. Protein: CASSVERGTGVNYGYTF.

The J gene is TRBJ2-3, the V gene TRBV28, with D possibly TRBD2 on 6 matching bases. CDR1 and CDR2 (germline): MDHEN, SYDVKM. V lost 5 bases and J lost 1, with 16 bases in between. The CDR3 contains 16 residues. The CDR3: CASSLQTVAGTDTQYF. The CDR3 DNA reads TGTGCCAGCAGTCTCCAGACCGTAGCGGGCACAGATACGCAGTATTTT.

This clone was detected only once. J is TRBJ2-7 and V is TRBV6-4; D possibly corresponds to TRBD2 (5 bases). V shed 2 bases and J shed 5 bases, with 10 bases lying between them. The germline V gene encodes CDR1 MRHNA and CDR2 SNTAGT. The CDR3 sequence is 13 residues long. CDR3 in DNA: TGTGCCAGCAGTGACAGGGAGAGCGACGAGCAGTACTTC. Translation: CASSDRESDEQYF.

The J gene is TRBJ2-1, the V gene TRBV7-2; 8 positions match TRBD2. Germline loops: CDR1 SGHTA, CDR2 FQGNSA. With V trimmed by 4 bases and J by 6 bases, 11 bases remained unmatched. The CDR3 runs 16 residues. The CDR3 DNA sequence: TGTGCCAGCAGCTCCCGGACTAGCTGGCCTCTCAATGAGCAGTTCTTC. The encoded protein is CASSSRTSWPLNEQFF.

The chain employs TRBV9 and TRBJ2-7; the match to TRBD2 covers 10 bases. With V trimmed by 1 base and J by 0 bases, 10 bases remained unmatched. The CDR3 totals 18 residues. The germline V gene encodes CDR1 SGDLS and CDR2 YYNGEE. CDR3 residues: CASSVMFGKREGSYEQYF. The CDR3 coding sequence is TGTGCCAGCAGCGTAATGTTCGGGAAGCGGGAGGGCTCCTACGAGCAGTACTTC.

This sequence joins TRBV15 and TRBJ2-2, with TRBD2 identical over 7 bases. CDR1 and CDR2 from the germline V gene are LNHNV and YYDKDF (reference sequence). The CDR3 spans 17 residues. V trimming: 3 bases; J trimming: 1 base; junction bases outside the gene matches: 8. Here the CDR3 reads CATSSLTSTLNTGELFF. In nucleotides, the CDR3 is TGTGCCACCAGCAGTCTGACTAGCACTTTGAACACCGGGGAGCTGTTTTTT. The whole variable domain, filled in from reference TRBV15 and TRBJ2-2, reads DAMVIQNPRYQVTQFGKPVTLSCSQTLNHNVMYWYQQKSSQAPKLLFHYYDKDFNNEADTPDNFQSRRPNTSFCFLDIRSPGLGDTAMYLCATSSLTSTLNTGELFFGEGSRLTVL.

The J gene is TRBJ2-1, the V gene TRBV7-3, with TRBD2 matching 7 bases. V was pared by 4 bases and J by 5 bases, with 8 bases of the junction left unmatched. The CDR3 covers 15 residues. Germline-derived CDR1 and CDR2 are SGHTA and FQGTGA. CDR3 amino acids: CASSSMGTTHNEQFF. The CDR3 DNA reads TGTGCCAGCAGCTCAATGGGGACTACCCACAATGAGCAGTTCTTC.

This clone was counted a single time. In the same sample, other DNA sequences code for this CDR3. This chain joins TRBV10-2 and TRBJ2-1; a possible D gene is TRBD2 (5 bases). Trimming stripped 4 bases from V and 3 bases from J, with 7 bases between. Germline V gene lookup returns CDR1 WSHSY and CDR2 SAAADI. This CDR3 comprises 13 residues. Written as DNA, the CDR3 is TGCGCCAGCAGTGGGACTGGCTACAATGAGCAGTTCTTC. Protein product: CASSGTGYNEQFF.

The chain carries TRBV5-1 and TRBJ2-5; 7 positions agree with TRBD2. The CDR3 consists of 16 residues. The germline V gene encodes CDR1 SGHRS and CDR2 YFSETQ. Unmatched junction bases numbered 8, after V lost 2 bases and J lost 1 base. CDR3 protein: CASSFPLAGVQETQYF. CDR3 DNA sequence: TGCGCCAGCAGCTTCCCCCTCGCGGGAGTCCAAGAGACCCAGTACTTC.

The chain couples TRBV4-1 to TRBJ2-7, with D possibly TRBD1 on 6 matching bases. Deletions cut 3 bases from V and 1 base from J, with 10 bases between. The V gene's germline CDR1 is MGHRA and CDR2 YSYEKL. The CDR3 extends over 14 amino acids. CDR3 sequence (DNA): TGCGCCAGCAGCCATGAAGGGGGTTCCTACGAGCAGTACTTC. Translation gives CASSHEGGSYEQYF.

The genes are TRBV30 and TRBJ2-3; the D is unclear. This CDR3 has 15 residues. CDR1 and CDR2 (germline): GTSNPN, SVGIG (reference sequence). Trimming left V 4 bases short and J 0 bases short, with 14 bases between. The CDR3 loop reads CAWTLFSTSTDTQYF. In nucleotides, the CDR3 is TGTGCCTGGACGTTATTTAGCACAAGCACAGATACGCAGTATTTT.

The rearrangement joins TRBV10-3 to TRBJ1-5; 10 nucleotides align to TRBD1. Germline V gives CDR1 ENHRY, CDR2 SYGVKD. Trimming took 11 bases from V and 7 from J; bases not matched to a gene: 11. CDR3 size: 14 residues. The CDR3 is CASQPDRGDQPQHF. CDR3 sequence (DNA): TGTGCCTCCCAGCCGGACAGGGGGGACCAGCCCCAGCATTTT.

V gene TRBV27 combines with J gene TRBJ2-7; 8 bases are a match to TRBD2. CDR1 and CDR2 from the germline V gene are MNHEY and SMNVEV (reference sequence). The V gene end was trimmed by 5 bases and the J gene end by 3 bases; junction bases not matched to a gene: 12. The CDR3 runs to 16 residues. Written as DNA, the CDR3 is TGTGCCAGCAGTCCCCTCTCGGGACTAGGGGTCTACGAGCAGTACTTC. Its protein product is CASSPLSGLGVYEQYF.

The V call is TRBV4-3, the J call TRBJ2-6; D gene uncertain. The CDR3 is 14 amino acids. V was trimmed by 5 bases and J by 1 base, leaving 6 bases between them. Germline assignment: CDR1 LGHNA and CDR2 YSLEER. CDR3 loop: CASSYKSGANVLTF. For the CDR3, the DNA is TGCGCCAGCAGCTATAAATCTGGGGCCAACGTCCTGACTTTC.

V usage is TRBV2 and J usage is TRBJ2-2; D may be TRBD1 (6 bases). Trimming stripped 2 bases from V and 5 bases from J, with 12 bases between. Germline V CDR1 and CDR2: SNHLY, FYNNEI. The CDR3 is 15 amino acids. The CDR3 loop is CASSEYRVETGELFF. The CDR3 coding sequence is TGTGCCAGCAGTGAATACAGGGTGGAAACCGGGGAGCTGTTTTTT.

The rearrangement joins TRBV2 to TRBJ2-4, with D tentatively TRBD1 (6 bases). Germline V gene sequence: CDR1 SNHLY, CDR2 FYNNEI. This CDR3 spans 17 amino acids. Trimming removed 0 bases from V and 6 bases from J, with 18 bases in between. CDR3 coding DNA: TGTGCCAGCAGTGAAGCCCCCTGGACAGCCTGGGGAAACATTCAGTACTTC. Protein product: CASSEAPWTAWGNIQYF.

The chain is built from TRBV27 and TRBJ2-7, with D perhaps TRBD2 (6 bases). This CDR3 is built from 14 residues. CDR1 and CDR2 (germline): MNHEY, SMNVEV (reference sequence). The V gene lost 5 bases and the J gene lost 2 bases, with 13 bases spanning the gap. For the CDR3, the DNA is TGTGCCAGCAGTCAGGGACTGCACACCTACGAGCAGTACTTC. Protein sequence: CASSQGLHTYEQYF.

J is TRBJ2-5 and V is TRBV7-2; 9 nucleotides agree with TRBD2. The J segment lost 4 bases and the V segment lost 1 base, leaving 10 bases of the junction unmatched. Germline V gene sequence: CDR1 SGHTA, CDR2 FQGNSA. The CDR3 runs to 17 residues. The CDR3 bases are TGTGCCAGCAGCTTAGGGGCGGGAGGGCCTTTAGGAGAGACCCAGTACTTC. Its protein is CASSLGAGGPLGETQYF.

The chain links TRBV27 to TRBJ2-7; 7 nucleotides match TRBD1. Germline loops: CDR1 MNHEY, CDR2 SMNVEV (reference sequence). V shed 5 bases, J shed 3 bases, and the junction held 7 bases outside the gene matches. The CDR3 is 14 amino acids. This CDR3 reads CASSRTGANYEQYF. The CDR3 DNA reads as TGTGCCAGCAGTAGGACAGGAGCTAACTACGAGCAGTACTTC.

CDR3 DNA: TGTGCCAGCCCCGACCAGGGCGACACCGGGGAGCTGTTTTTT. Its translation: CASPDQGDTGELFF. V gene TRBV5-3 combines with J gene TRBJ2-2, with a weak D call TRBD1 (5 bases). TRBV5-3 has ORF status, its function being uncertain. The CDR3 totals 14 residues. Trimming took off 8 bases at V and 3 bases at J, with 14 bases between the two ends.

The chain carries TRBV27 and TRBJ1-1; TRBD1 aligns across 7 bases. The CDR3 totals 13 residues. The germline V gene has CDR1 MNHEY and CDR2 SMNVEV (reference sequence). The V and J ends lost 7 bases and 7 bases, in that order; junction bases with no gene match: 9. This chain's CDR3 is CASKQGPGVEAFF. CDR3 bases: TGTGCCAGCAAACAGGGGCCGGGAGTTGAAGCTTTCTTT.

This chain links TRBV27 with TRBJ2-7; TRBD2 is a possible D gene (5 bases). V was pared by 2 bases and J by 5 bases, with 13 bases between. This CDR3 region has 14 residues. Germline values: CDR1 MNHEY, CDR2 SMNVEV (reference sequence). In nucleotides, the CDR3 is TGTGCCAGCAGTTTAGGTAACAGCGGAGACGAGCAGTACTTC. Amino acid sequence: CASSLGNSGDEQYF.

CDR3 protein: CASSVSDNEQFF. CDR3 in DNA: TGTGCCAGCAGCGTGAGTGACAATGAGCAGTTCTTC. The chain joins TRBV9 to TRBJ2-1, with D unresolved. Germline V lookup: CDR1 SGDLS, CDR2 YYNGEE. V lost 2 bases, J lost 5 bases, and 5 bases lay in between. CDR3 length equals 12 residues.

The chain combines TRBV27 with TRBJ2-7; 11 nucleotides line up with TRBD2. J was trimmed by 6 bases and V by 3 bases; bases with no gene match: 4. The CDR3 runs to 14 residues. In germline, CDR1 is MNHEY, CDR2 SMNVEV (reference sequence). This CDR3 is CASSFSLAGAEQYF. For the CDR3, the DNA is TGTGCCAGCAGTTTCTCACTAGCGGGAGCCGAGCAGTACTTC.